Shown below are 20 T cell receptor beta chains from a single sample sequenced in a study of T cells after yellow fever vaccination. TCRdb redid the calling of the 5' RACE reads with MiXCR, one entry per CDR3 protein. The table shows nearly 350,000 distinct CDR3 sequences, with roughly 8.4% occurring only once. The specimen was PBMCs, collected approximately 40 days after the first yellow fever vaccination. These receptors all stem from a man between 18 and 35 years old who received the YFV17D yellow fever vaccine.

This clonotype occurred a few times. CDR3: CAIKEAGSGNQPQHF. CDR3 coding DNA: TGTGCCATCAAGGAAGCGGGAAGCGGAAATCAGCCCCAGCATTTT. The chain couples TRBV10-3 to TRBJ1-5; D is uncertain. Trimming cost V 7 bases and J 4 bases, with 17 bases left between them. Germline V gene lookup returns CDR1 ENHRY and CDR2 SYGVKD. The CDR3 has 15 residues.

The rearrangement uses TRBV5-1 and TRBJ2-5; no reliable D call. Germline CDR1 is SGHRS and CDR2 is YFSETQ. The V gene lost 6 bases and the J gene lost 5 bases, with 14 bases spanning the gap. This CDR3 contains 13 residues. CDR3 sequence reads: CASTSDGHETQYF. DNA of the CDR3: TGCGCCAGCACCTCAGATGGGCACGAGACCCAGTACTTC.

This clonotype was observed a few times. The CDR3 coding sequence is TGTGCCAGCAGCGTAGGGATAGGAGATTATAATTCACCCCTCCACTTT. Its translation is CASSVGIGDYNSPLHF. The gene calls are TRBV9 and TRBJ1-6; D is ambiguous. CDR1 and CDR2 from the germline V gene are SGDLS and YYNGEE. Trimming removed 0 bases at V and 4 bases at J, with 11 bases between. The CDR3 is 16 residues long.

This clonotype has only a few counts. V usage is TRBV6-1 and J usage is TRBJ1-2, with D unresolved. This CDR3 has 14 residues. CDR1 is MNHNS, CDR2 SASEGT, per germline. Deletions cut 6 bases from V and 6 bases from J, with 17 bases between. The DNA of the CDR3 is TGTGCCAGCAGCCCCCCTGGCAGCGTTCATGGCTACACCTTC. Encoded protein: CASSPPGSVHGYTF.

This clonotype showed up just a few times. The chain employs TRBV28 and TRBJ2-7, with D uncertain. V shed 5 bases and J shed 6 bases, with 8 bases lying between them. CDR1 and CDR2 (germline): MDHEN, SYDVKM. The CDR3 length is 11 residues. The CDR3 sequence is CASSTVGEQYV. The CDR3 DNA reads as TGTGCCAGCAGTACAGTCGGCGAGCAGTACGTC.

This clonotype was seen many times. This chain's CDR3 is CASSSGTASYNEQFF. The CDR3 region has the DNA TGTGCCAGCAGCTCGGGGACCGCGTCCTACAATGAGCAGTTCTTC. The rearrangement uses TRBV7-9 and TRBJ2-1; the D call may be TRBD1 or TRBD2 (5 bases each). Germline V CDR1 and CDR2: SEHNR, FQNEAQ (reference sequence). The ends were cut back, 4 bases at V and 1 base at J, with 11 bases in the middle. The length of the CDR3 is 15 residues.

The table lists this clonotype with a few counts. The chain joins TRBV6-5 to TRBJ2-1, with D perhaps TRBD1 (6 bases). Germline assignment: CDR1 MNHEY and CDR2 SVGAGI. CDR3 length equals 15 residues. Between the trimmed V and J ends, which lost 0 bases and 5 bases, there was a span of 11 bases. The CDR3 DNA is TGTGCCAGCAGTTACTCCCAGGGGATAGACAATGAGCAGTTCTTC. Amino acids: CASSYSQGIDNEQFF.

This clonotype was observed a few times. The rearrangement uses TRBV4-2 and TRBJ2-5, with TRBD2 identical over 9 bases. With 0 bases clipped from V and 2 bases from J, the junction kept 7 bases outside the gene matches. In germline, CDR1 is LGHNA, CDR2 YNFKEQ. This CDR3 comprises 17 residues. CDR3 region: CASSQDPSGVLQETQYF. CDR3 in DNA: TGTGCCAGCAGCCAAGATCCTAGCGGGGTACTACAAGAGACCCAGTACTTC.

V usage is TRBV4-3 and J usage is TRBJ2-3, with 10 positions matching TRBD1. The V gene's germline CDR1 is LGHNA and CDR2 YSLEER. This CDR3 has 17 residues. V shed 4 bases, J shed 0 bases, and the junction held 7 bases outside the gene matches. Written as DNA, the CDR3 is TGCGCCAGCAGCCCGGACAGGGGGGAGTGGAGCACAGATACGCAGTATTTT. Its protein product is CASSPDRGEWSTDTQYF.

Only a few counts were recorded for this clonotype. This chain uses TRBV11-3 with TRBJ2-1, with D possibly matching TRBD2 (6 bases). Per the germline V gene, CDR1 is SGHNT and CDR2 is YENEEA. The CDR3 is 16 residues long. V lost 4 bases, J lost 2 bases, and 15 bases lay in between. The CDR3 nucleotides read TGTGCCAGCAGCTCATCCATCGGGGGACCCTACAATGAGCAGTTCTTC. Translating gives CASSSSIGGPYNEQFF.

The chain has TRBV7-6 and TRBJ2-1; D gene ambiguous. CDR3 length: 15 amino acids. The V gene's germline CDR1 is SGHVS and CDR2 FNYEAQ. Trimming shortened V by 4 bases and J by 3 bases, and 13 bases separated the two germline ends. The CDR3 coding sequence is TGTGCCAGCAGCTCACGCCCGGATGACTACAATGAGCAGTTCTTC. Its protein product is CASSSRPDDYNEQFF.

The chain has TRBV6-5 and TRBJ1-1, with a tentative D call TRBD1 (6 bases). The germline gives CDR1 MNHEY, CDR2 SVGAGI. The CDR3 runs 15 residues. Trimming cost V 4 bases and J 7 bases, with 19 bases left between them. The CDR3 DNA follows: TGTGCCAGCAGTTGGCTCGGTCGACAGGCTAATGAAGCTTTCTTT. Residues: CASSWLGRQANEAFF.

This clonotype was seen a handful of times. CDR3 nucleotide sequence: TGTGCCAGCAGTTCCTCGTTGGGACTAGCCGGGGGGACCCAGTACTTC. This gives the protein CASSSSLGLAGGTQYF. This sequence joins TRBV7-2 and TRBJ2-5, with 9 bases matching TRBD2. With V trimmed by 6 bases and J by 7 bases, 15 bases remained unmatched. Germline values: CDR1 SGHTA, CDR2 FQGNSA. The CDR3 runs to 16 residues.

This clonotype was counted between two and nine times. The CDR3 DNA follows: TGTGCCAGCAGCTTCCCTAGCGGGGGTCTGGCGAACACCGGGGAGCTGTTTTTT. The encoded protein is CASSFPSGGLANTGELFF. The J gene is TRBJ2-2, the V gene TRBV11-2; the match to TRBD2 covers 10 bases. Germline V gene data show CDR1 as SGHAT and CDR2 as FQNNGV. The CDR3 length is 18 residues. V lost 3 bases, J lost 0 bases, and 7 bases stayed unmatched. The full variable domain, its missing parts supplied by reference TRBV11-2 and TRBJ2-2, is EAGVAQSPRYKIIEKRQSVAFWCNPISGHATLYWYQQILGQGPKLLIQFQNNGVVDDSQLPKDRFSAERLKGVDSTLKIQPAKLEDSAVYLCASSFPSGGLANTGELFFGEGSRLTVL.

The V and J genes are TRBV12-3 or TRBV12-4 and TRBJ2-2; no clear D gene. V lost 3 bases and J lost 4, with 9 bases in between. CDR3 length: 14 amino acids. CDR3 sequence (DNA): TGTGCCAGCAGTTTGTCAGCCCCCACCGGGGAGCTGTTTTTT. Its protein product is CASSLSAPTGELFF.

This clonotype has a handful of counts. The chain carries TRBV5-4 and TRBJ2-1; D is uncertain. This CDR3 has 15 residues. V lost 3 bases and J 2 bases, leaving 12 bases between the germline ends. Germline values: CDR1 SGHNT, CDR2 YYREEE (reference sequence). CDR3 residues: CASSYGRPPYNEQFF. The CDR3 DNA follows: TGTGCCAGCAGCTACGGAAGGCCCCCCTACAATGAGCAGTTCTTC.

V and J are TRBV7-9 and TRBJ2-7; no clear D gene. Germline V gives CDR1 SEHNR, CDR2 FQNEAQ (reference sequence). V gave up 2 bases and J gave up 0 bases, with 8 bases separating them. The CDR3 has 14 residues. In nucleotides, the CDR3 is TGTGCCAGCAGCTTACAGGAGTCCTCCTACGAGCAGTACTTC. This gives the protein CASSLQESSYEQYF.

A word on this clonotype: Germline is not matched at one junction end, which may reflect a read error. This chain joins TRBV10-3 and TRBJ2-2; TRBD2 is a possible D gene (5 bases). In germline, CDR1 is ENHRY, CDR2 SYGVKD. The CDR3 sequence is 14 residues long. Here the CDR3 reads CAISESRHTGELSF. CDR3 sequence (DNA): TGTGCCATCAGTGAGTCTAGGCACACCGGGGAGCTGTCTTTT.

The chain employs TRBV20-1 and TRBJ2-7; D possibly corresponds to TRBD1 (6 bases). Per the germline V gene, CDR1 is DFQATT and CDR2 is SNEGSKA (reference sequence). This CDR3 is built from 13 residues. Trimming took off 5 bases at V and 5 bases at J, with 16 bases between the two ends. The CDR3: CSALSGRGHEQYF. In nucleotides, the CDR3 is TGCAGTGCTCTCTCGGGCAGGGGCCACGAGCAGTACTTC.

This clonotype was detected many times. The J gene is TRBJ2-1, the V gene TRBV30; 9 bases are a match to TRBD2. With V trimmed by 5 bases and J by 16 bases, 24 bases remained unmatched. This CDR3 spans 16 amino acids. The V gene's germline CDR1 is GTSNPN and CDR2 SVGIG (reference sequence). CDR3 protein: CAWEDRYSVAGGPGFF. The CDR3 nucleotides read TGTGCCTGGGAGGACCGATACTCGGTCGCGGGGGGGCCGGGATTCTTC. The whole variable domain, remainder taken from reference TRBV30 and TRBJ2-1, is SQTIHQWPATLVQPVGSPLSLECTVEGTSNPNLYWYRQAAGRGLQLLFYSVGIGQISSEVPQNLSASRPQDRQFILSSKKLLLSDSGFYLCAWEDRYSVAGGPGFFGPGTRLTVL.